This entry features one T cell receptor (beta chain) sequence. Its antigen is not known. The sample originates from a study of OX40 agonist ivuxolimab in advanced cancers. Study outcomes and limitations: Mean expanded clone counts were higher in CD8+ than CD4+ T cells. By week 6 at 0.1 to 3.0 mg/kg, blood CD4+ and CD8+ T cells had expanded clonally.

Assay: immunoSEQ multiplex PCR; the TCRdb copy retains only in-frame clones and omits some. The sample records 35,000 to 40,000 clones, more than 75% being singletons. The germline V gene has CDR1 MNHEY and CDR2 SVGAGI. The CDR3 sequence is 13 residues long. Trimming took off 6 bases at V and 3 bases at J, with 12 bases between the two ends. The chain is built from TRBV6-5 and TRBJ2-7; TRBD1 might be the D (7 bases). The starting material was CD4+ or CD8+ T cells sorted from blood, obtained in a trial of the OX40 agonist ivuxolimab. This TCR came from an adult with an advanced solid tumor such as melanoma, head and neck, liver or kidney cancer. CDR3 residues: CASRTGTLYEQYF. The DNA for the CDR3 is TGTGCCAGCAGGACAGGGACTCTCTACGAGCAGTACTTC.